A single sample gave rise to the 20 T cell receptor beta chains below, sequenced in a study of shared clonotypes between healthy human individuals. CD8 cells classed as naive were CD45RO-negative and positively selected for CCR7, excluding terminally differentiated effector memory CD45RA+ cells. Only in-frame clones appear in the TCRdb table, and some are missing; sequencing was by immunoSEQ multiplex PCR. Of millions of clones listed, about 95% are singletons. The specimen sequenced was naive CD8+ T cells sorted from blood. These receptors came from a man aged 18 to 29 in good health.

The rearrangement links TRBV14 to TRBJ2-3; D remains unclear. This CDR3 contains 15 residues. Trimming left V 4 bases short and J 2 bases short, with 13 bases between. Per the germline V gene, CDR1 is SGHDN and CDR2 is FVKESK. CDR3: CASSLGVVSTDTQYF. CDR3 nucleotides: TGTGCCAGCAGCCTTGGGGTTGTGTCCACAGATACGCAGTATTTT.

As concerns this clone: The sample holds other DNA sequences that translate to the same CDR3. The CDR3 DNA is TGTGCCAGCAGCGAGACGGGGGGAACTGAAGCTTTCTTT. It translates to CASSETGGTEAFF. The chain employs TRBV9 and TRBJ1-1; possible D gene TRBD1, 5 bases. The V end lost 3 bases, the J end lost 5 bases, and 11 bases lay between the germline ends. The CDR3 is made up of 13 amino acids. Germline loops: CDR1 SGDLS, CDR2 YYNGEE.

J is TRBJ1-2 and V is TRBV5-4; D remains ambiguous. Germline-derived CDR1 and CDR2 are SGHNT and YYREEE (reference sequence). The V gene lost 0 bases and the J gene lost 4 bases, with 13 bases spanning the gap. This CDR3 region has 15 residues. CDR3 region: CASSLGGMGFYGYTF. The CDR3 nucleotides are TGTGCCAGCAGCTTGGGGGGTATGGGGTTCTATGGCTACACCTTC.

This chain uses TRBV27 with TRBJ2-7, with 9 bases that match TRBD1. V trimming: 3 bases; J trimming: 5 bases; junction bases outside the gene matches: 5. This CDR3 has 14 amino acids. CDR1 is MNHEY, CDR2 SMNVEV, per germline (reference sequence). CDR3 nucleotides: TGTGCCAGCAGTTTTGGACAGGGGAGTCACGAGCAGTACTTC. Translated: CASSFGQGSHEQYF.

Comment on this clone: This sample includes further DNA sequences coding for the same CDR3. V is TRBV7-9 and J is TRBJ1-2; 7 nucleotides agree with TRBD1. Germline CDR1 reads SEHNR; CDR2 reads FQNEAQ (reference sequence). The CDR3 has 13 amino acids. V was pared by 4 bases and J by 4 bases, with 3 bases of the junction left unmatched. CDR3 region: CASSSGGGYGYTF. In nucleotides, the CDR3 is TGTGCCAGCAGCTCAGGGGGAGGCTATGGCTACACCTTC.

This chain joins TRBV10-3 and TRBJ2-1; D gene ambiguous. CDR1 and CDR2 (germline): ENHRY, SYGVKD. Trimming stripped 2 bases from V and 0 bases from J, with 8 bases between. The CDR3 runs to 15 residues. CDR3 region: CAISEGSSSYNEQFF. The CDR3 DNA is TGTGCCATCAGTGAGGGCTCGAGCTCCTACAATGAGCAGTTCTTC.

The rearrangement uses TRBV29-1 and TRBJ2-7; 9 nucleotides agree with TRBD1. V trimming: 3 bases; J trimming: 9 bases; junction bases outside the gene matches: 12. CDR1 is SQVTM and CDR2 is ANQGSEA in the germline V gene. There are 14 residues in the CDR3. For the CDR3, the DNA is TGCAGCGTTGAGGGGACAGGGACCTACGAGGGGCAGTACTTC. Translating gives CSVEGTGTYEGQYF.

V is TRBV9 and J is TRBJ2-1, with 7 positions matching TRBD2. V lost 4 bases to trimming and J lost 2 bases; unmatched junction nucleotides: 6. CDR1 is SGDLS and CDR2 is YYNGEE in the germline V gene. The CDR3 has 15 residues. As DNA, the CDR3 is TGTGCCAGCAGCACAACTAGCGAGCCCTACAATGAGCAGTTCTTC. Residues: CASSTTSEPYNEQFF.

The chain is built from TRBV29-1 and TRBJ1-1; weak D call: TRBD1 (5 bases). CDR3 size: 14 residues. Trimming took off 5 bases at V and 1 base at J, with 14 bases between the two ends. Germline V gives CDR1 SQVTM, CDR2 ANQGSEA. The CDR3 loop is CSVWGYKTNTEAFF. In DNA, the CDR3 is TGCAGCGTTTGGGGGTACAAGACGAACACTGAAGCTTTCTTT.

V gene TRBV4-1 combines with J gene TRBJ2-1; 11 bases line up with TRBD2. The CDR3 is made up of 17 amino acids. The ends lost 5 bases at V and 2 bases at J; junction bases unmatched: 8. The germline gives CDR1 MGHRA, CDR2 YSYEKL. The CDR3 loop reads CASSTTGTSGPYNEQFF. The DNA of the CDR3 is TGCGCCAGCAGCACAACCGGGACTAGCGGACCCTACAATGAGCAGTTCTTC.

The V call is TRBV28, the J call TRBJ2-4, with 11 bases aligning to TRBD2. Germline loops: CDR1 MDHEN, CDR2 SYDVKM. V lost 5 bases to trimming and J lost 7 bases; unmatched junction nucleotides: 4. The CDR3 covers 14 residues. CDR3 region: CASSPWTSGNIQYF. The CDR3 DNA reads TGTGCCAGCAGTCCATGGACTAGCGGGAACATTCAGTACTTC.

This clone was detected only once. The CDR3 loop reads CASSPIYYLGTGSYFSTDTQYF. In nucleotides, the CDR3 is TGTGCCAGCAGTCCAATCTATTATCTCGGGACAGGGAGTTATTTTAGCACAGATACGCAGTATTTT. The chain recombines TRBV27 with TRBJ2-3; 9 bases map to TRBD1. The CDR3 is 22 amino acids. The V gene's germline CDR1 is MNHEY and CDR2 SMNVEV (reference sequence). The V gene end was trimmed by 5 bases and the J gene end by 0 bases; junction bases not matched to a gene: 24.

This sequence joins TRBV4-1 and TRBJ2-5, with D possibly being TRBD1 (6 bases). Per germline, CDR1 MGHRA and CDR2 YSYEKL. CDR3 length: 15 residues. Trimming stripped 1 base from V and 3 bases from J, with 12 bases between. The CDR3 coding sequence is TGCGCCAGCAGCCAAGCCCCCGGGGACAAAGAGACCCAGTACTTC. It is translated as CASSQAPGDKETQYF.

CDR3 region: CASSQVPGEETQYF. CDR3 nucleotide sequence: TGCGCCAGCAGCCAAGTTCCAGGGGAAGAGACCCAGTACTTC. The chain couples TRBV4-1 to TRBJ2-5; D possibly corresponds to TRBD1 (6 bases). The V end lost 1 base, the J end lost 3 bases, and 9 bases lay between the germline ends. Germline values: CDR1 MGHRA, CDR2 YSYEKL. This CDR3 comprises 14 residues.

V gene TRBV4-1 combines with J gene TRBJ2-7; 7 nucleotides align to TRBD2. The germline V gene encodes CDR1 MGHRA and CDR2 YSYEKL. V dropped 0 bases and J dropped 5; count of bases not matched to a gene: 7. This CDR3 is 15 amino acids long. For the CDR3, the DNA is TGCGCCAGCAGCCAAGATCTAGGGAGGGTCGACGAGCAGTACTTC. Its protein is CASSQDLGRVDEQYF.

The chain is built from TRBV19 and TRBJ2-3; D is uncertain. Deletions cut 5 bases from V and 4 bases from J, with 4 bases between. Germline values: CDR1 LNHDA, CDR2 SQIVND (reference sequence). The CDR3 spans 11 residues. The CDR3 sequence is CASSSSDTQYF. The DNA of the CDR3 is TGTGCCAGTAGTTCATCAGATACGCAGTATTTT.

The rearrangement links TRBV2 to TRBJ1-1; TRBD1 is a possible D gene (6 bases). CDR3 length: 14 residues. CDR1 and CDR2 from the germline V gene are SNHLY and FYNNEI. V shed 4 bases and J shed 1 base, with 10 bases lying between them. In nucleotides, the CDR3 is TGTGCCAGCAGTGGCGAAGGGGGGAACACTGAAGCTTTCTTT. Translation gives CASSGEGGNTEAFF. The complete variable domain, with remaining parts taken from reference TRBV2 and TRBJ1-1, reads EPEVTQTPSHQVTQMGQEVILRCVPISNHLYFYWYRQILGQKVEFLVSFYNNEISEKSEIFDDQFSVERPDGSNFTLKIRSTKLEDSAMYFCASSGEGGNTEAFFGQGTRLTVV.

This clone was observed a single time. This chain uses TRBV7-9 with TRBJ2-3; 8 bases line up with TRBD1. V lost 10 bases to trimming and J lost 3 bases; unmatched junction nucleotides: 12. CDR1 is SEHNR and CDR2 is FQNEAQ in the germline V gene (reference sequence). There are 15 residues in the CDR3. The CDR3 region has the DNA TGTGCCACCACACACCCGGGACAGGCTACAGATACGCAGTATTTT. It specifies CATTHPGQATDTQYF.

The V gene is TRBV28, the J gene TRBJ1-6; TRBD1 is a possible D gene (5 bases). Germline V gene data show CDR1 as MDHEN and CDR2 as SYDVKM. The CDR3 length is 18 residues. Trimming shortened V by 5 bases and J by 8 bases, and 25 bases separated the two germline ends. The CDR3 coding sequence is TGTGCCAGCAGTGAAATTACAGTTTCCTGGGGGTTAGATTCACCCCTCCACTTT. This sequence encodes CASSEITVSWGLDSPLHF.

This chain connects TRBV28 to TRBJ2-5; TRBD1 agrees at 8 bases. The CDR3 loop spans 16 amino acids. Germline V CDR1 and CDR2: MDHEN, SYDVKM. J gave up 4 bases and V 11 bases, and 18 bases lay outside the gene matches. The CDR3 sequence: CAANAGTGGLIETQYF. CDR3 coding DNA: TGTGCCGCCAACGCCGGGACAGGAGGGTTGATAGAGACCCAGTACTTC.